This is a list of T cell receptor beta chains from one sample in a study of regulatory T cells in long-lasting Graves disease. TCRdb redid the calling of the multiplex PCR reads with MiXCR, one entry per CDR3 protein. Here the sample spans 450,000 to 600,000 distinct CDR3 sequences, 16% being singletons. This sample was also put to use in a study of T cells in Graves' hyperthyroidism and ophthalmopathy.

Specimen: peripheral blood mononuclear cells (PBMCs), collected at new diagnosis, from a patient treated with antithyroid drugs. These receptors all come from a man aged 40-50 years with Graves disease. Each CDR3 is given with its conserved first and last residue. D genes are given only for firm matches.

j_call	v_call	d_call	cdr3_aa
TRBJ2-2	TRBV11-3	TRBD1	CASSPYRGTGANTGELFF
TRBJ2-7	TRBV20-1	NA	CSAHRDSYEQYF
TRBJ2-3	TRBV28	TRBD1	CASIPTRTGTDTQYF
TRBJ2-7	TRBV5-1	NA	CASRREFMSYEQYF
TRBJ1-1	TRBV7-6	NA	CASSLGVGQMNTEAFF
TRBJ2-7	TRBV6-5	NA	CASSYGRDTNYEQYF
TRBJ2-7	TRBV6-5	NA	CASSYTGRTYEQYF
TRBJ2-1	TRBV11-2	NA	CASSLNEQFF
TRBJ2-7	TRBV9	NA	CASSSQGTPSYEQYF
TRBJ2-5	TRBV4-3	TRBD2	CASSQEAAGGPQETQYF
TRBJ2-1	TRBV3-1	TRBD2	CASRESGLGDEQFF
TRBJ2-1	TRBV14	NA	CASSQDWDSYEQFF
TRBJ2-6	TRBV2	NA	CASRGGGANVLTF
TRBJ2-7	TRBV6-5	NA	CASSYISREQYF
TRBJ2-2	TRBV3-1	TRBD2	CASSPLGVAGGTGELFF
TRBJ2-1	TRBV6-2/TRBV6-3	TRBD1	CASSYRTGDEQFF
TRBJ2-7	TRBV20-1	TRBD2	CSARDYTSGQVYEQYF
TRBJ1-6	TRBV6-2/TRBV6-3	TRBD1	CASSRYRDRNSPLHF
TRBJ1-6	TRBV5-1	NA	CASSLEAATGSPLHF
TRBJ2-1	TRBV6-5	NA	CASSYPGRLEQFF
TRBJ2-2	TRBV28	NA	CASSQSRERNTGELFF
TRBJ2-3	TRBV19	TRBD2	CASRPSSGTDTQYF
TRBJ2-5	TRBV20-1	TRBD2	CSATTSGRARGGTQYF
TRBJ2-5	TRBV12-3/TRBV12-4	NA	CASSLRPFETQYF
TRBJ2-7	TRBV20-1	TRBD1	CSATGTASYEQYF
TRBJ2-7	TRBV6-1	NA	CASSVVSTYEQYF
TRBJ2-1	TRBV4-1	NA	CASSQDRGKGDEQFF
TRBJ2-4	TRBV20-1	NA	CSARRPDLAKNIQYF
TRBJ2-5	TRBV2	NA	CASSDLGNQETQYF
TRBJ2-1	TRBV29-1	NA	CSVEDRRERAAGNEQFF
TRBJ1-2	TRBV30	NA	CAWTDIGFSDYGYTF
TRBJ1-2	TRBV12-3/TRBV12-4	TRBD1	CASSPGGNYGYTF
TRBJ1-4	TRBV7-9	TRBD1	CASSWTGTGDEKLFF